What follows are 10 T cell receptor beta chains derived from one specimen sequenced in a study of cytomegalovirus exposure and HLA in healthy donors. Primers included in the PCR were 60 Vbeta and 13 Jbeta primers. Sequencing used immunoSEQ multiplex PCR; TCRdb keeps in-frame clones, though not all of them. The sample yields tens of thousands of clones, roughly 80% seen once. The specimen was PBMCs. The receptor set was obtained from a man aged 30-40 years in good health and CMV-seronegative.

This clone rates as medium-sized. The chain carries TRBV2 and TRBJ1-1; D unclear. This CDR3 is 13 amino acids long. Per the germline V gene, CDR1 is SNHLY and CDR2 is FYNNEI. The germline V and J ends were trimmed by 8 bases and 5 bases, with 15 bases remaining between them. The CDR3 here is CASRRASGTEAFF. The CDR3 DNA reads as TGTGCCAGCCGCCGAGCTTCGGGGACTGAAGCTTTCTTT.

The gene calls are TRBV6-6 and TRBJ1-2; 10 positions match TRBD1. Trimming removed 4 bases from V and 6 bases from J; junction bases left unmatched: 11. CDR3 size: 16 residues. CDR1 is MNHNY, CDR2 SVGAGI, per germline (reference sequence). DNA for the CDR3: TGTGCCAGCAGTTTGGACAGGGGGTTAGTAGAAGATGGCTACACCTTC. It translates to CASSLDRGLVEDGYTF.

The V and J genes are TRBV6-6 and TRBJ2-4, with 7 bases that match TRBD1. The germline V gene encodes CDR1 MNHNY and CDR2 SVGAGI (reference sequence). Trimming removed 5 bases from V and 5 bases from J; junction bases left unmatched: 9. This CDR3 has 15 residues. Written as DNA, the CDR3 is TGTGCCAGCAGTCCCTTTAGGGGGCGTGAAAACATTCAGTACTTC. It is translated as CASSPFRGRENIQYF.

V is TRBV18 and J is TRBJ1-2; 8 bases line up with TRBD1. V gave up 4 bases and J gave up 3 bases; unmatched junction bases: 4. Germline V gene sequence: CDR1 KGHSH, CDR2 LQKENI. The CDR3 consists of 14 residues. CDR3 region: CASSQDRDHYGYTF. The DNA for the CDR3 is TGTGCCAGCTCACAGGACAGGGACCACTATGGCTACACCTTC.

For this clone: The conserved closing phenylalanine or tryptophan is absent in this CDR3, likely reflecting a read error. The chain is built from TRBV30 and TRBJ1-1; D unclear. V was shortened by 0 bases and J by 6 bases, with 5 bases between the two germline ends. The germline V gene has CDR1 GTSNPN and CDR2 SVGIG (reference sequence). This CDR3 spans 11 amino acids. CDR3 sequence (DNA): TGTGCCTGGAGTGTAAGTGCTGAAGCTTTCCTT. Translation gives CAWSVSAEAFL.

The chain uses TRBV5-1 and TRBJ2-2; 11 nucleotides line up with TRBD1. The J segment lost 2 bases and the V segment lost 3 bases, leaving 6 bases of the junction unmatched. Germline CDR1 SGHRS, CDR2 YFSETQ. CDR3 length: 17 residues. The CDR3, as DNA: TGCGCCAGCAGCTGGTGGACAGGGGGCGAAAACACCGGGGAGCTGTTTTTT. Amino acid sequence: CASSWWTGGENTGELFF.

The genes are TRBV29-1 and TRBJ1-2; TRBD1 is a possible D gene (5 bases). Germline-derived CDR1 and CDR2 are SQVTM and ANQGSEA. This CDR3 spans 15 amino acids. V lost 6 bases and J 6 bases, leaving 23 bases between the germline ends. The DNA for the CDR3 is TGCAGCGTGTTCCCTTCCGCCGGGAGGGGCGATGGCTACACCTTC. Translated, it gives CSVFPSAGRGDGYTF. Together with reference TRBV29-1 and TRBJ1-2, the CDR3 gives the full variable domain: SAVISQKPSRDICQRGTSLTIQCQVDSQVTMMFWYRQQPGQSLTLIATANQGSEATYESGFVIDKFPISRPNLTFSTLTVSNMSPEDSSIYLCSVFPSAGRGDGYTFGSGTRLTVV.

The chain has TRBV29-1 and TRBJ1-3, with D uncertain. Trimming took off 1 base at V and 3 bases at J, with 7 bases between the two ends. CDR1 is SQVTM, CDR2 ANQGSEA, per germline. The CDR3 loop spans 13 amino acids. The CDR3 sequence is CSVEVNGGNTIYF. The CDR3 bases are TGCAGCGTTGAAGTTAACGGTGGAAACACCATATATTTT.

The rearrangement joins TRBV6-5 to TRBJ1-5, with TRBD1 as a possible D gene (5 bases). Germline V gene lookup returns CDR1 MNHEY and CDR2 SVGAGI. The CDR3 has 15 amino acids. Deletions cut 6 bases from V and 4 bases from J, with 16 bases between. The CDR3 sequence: CASRPTVLRNQPQHF. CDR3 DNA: TGTGCCAGCAGGCCGACAGTATTACGAAATCAGCCCCAGCATTTT.

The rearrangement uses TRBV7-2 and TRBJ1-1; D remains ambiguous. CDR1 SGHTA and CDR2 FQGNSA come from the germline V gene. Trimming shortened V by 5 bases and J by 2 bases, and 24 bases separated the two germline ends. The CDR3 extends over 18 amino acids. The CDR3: CASSLPQGVRAPNTEAFF. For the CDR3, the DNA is TGTGCCAGCAGCCTCCCCCAAGGAGTCAGAGCGCCCAACACTGAAGCTTTCTTT.